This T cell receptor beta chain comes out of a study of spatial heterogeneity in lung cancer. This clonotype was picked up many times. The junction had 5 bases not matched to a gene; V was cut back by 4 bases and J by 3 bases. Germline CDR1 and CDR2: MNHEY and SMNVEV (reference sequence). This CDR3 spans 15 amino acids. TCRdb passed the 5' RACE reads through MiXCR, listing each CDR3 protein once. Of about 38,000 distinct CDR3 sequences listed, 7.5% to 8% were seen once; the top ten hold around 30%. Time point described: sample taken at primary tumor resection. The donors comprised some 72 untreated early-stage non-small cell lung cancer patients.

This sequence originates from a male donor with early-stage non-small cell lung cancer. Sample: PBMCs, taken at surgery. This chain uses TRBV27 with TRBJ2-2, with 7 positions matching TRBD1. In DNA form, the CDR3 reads TGTGCCAGCAGTTCCCGGGACAGTTACACCGGGGAGCTGTTTTTT. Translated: CASSSRDSYTGELFF.